Below are 10 T cell receptor beta chains sequenced from a single sample in a study of T cell repertoires in cytomegalovirus infection. TCRdb itself ran the reads through MiXCR, one entry per CDR3 protein. Of roughly 500,000 distinct CDR3 sequences in the sample, about 15% were seen once. The sequenced material came from CD8+ T cells from PBMCs. The origin of the receptors is a human donor in good health (CMV status not recorded). Some clones in this sample may be carry-over from other donors' samples.

The chain couples TRBV30 to TRBJ1-5; D uncertain. Germline lookup yields CDR1 GTSNPN and CDR2 SVGIG (reference sequence). V dropped 0 bases and J dropped 4 bases, with 7 bases sitting between them. The length of the CDR3 is 13 residues. The CDR3 here is CAWSVVRNQPQHF. CDR3 nucleotide sequence: TGTGCCTGGAGTGTAGTAAGGAATCAGCCCCAGCATTTT.

This clonotype was seen a few times. The genes are TRBV19 and TRBJ1-4; maybe TRBD1 (6 bases). This CDR3 comprises 15 residues. Germline CDR1 and CDR2: LNHDA and SQIVND (reference sequence). Trimming took off 6 bases at V and 2 bases at J, with 13 bases between the two ends. CDR3 region: CASSETGGTNEKLFF. The CDR3 nucleotides read TGTGCCAGTAGCGAGACAGGAGGGACTAATGAAAAACTGTTTTTT.

With regard to this clonotype: Relative to the germline gene, one junction end is altered; a read error may explain this. The chain uses TRBV19 and TRBJ1-6; 7 positions agree with TRBD1. The germline V gene has CDR1 LNHDA and CDR2 SQIVND (reference sequence). The CDR3 runs to 16 residues. CDR3 amino acids: CAGSSRRQGSNSPLHF. The DNA for the CDR3 is TGTGCCGGTAGTTCCCGCCGACAGGGATCGAATTCACCCCTCCACTTT.

This clonotype was seen many times. The chain combines TRBV7-2 with TRBJ1-5, with TRBD1 matching over 10 bases. With 5 bases clipped from V and 7 bases from J, the junction kept 11 bases outside the gene matches. The CDR3 loop spans 16 amino acids. The germline V gene encodes CDR1 SGHTA and CDR2 FQGNSA. The CDR3 region has the DNA TGTGCCAGCAGCCTACCAGACAGGGGGCGAGGGCAGCCCCAGCATTTT. Amino acids: CASSLPDRGRGQPQHF.

The rearrangement uses TRBV28 and TRBJ2-1; D possibly corresponds to TRBD2 (6 bases). Germline CDR1 and CDR2: MDHEN and SYDVKM. Trimming stripped 3 bases from V and 6 bases from J, with 9 bases between. The CDR3 is 13 amino acids. CDR3 protein: CASSFVGGNEQFF. CDR3 in DNA: TGTGCCAGCAGTTTCGTCGGGGGCAATGAGCAGTTCTTC.

This clonotype has ten or more counts. A read error may account for a junction end that differs from germline. This rearrangement joins TRBV12-3 or TRBV12-4 to TRBJ2-3, with D maybe TRBD1 (5 bases). The CDR3 loop spans 16 amino acids. CDR3 protein: CASSVAPLTREDTQYF. CDR3 coding DNA: TGTGCCAGCAGTGTAGCCCCACTGACCAGGGAAGATACGCAGTATTTT.

As to this clonotype: A much larger clone differs from this one at a single base, so this may be a read error. V and J are TRBV7-2 and TRBJ2-1; no clear D gene. The last part of the DNA fits TRBJ2-7 better; the J call may be wrong. The CDR3 totals 16 residues. From germline, CDR1 is SGHTA and CDR2 FQGNSA. DNA for the CDR3: TGTGCCAGCAGCTTGCCGGGTAGCCAAGGCTACAATGAGCAGTACTTC. It translates to CASSLPGSQGYNEQYF.

This clonotype has only a few counts. The V and J genes are TRBV3-1 and TRBJ2-5; D assignment may be TRBD1 or TRBD2 (6 bases each). The CDR3 length is 16 residues. Germline-derived CDR1 and CDR2 are LGHDT and YNNKEL (reference sequence). The ends were cut back, 6 bases at V and 2 bases at J, with 19 bases in the middle. For the CDR3, the DNA is TGTGCCAGCAGGGATAAAGGGGGGCCTCCACAAGAGACCCAGTACTTC. It encodes CASRDKGGPPQETQYF.

This clonotype was counted between two and nine times. The chain couples TRBV19 to TRBJ1-1; D is unresolved. Between the trimmed V and J ends, which lost 6 bases and 3 bases, there was a span of 17 bases. The CDR3 sequence is 15 residues long. CDR1 is LNHDA and CDR2 is SQIVND in the germline V gene (reference sequence). CDR3 protein: CASSPIRRGDTEAFF. For the CDR3, the DNA is TGTGCCAGTAGCCCCATAAGGCGCGGGGACACTGAAGCTTTCTTT.

This clonotype was seen at least ten times. This rearrangement joins TRBV11-2 to TRBJ1-1; possible D gene TRBD1, 5 bases. Germline V gene lookup returns CDR1 SGHAT and CDR2 FQNNGV. Trimming cost V 5 bases and J 10 bases, with 14 bases left between them. The CDR3 contains 12 residues. As DNA, the CDR3 is TGTGCCAGCAGCCTGTTGGGGGTAGCAGCTTTCTTT. Its protein product is CASSLLGVAAFF.